This T cell receptor beta chain was obtained from a study of blood T cell repertoires in COVID-19 (dated by TCRdb to 2020 to 2022). Notes on the research overall: The collaborator samples originated in the United States, Italy and Spain and spanned the acute and convalescent phases of COVID-19. Deeply sampled blood TCRbeta repertoires from subjects exposed to, actively infected with, or recovered from COVID-19 were included in the dataset. Samples came from the ongoing ImmuneRACE study (first 160 participants) plus 1,254 subjects from 6 global collaborators. Where available, HLA class I and class II types were taken from metadata supplied by the sample provider and were not determined by assay-based typing. Sample metadata almost always included a de-identified subject ID, COVID-19 status, age in years and sex. The repertoires were released in a freely available public database meant as a resource for research on the immune response to SARS-CoV-2. The prospective study material was composed of cDNA or gDNA derived from T cells, B-cell-depleted T cells, or PBMCs.

This clone occurred once. This receptor's antigen is unknown. Per-base quality was not reported, and no clone a single base away is much larger than it. The immunoSEQ Assay, a bias-controlled multiplex PCR, was used to amplify TCRbeta CDR3 regions from genomic DNA. Processing in the source paper ran as follows. Nucleated cell counts per sample were estimated from amplification of reference gene primers within the assay. To quantify the absolute abundance of each unique TCRbeta CDR3 rearrangement, sequence reads were collapsed and filtered. Productive Simpson clonality was computed per sample as the square root of Simpson's diversity index over productive rearrangements. The immuneACCESS repertoire file appears here via TCRdb, limited to in-frame rearrangements. These files lack a portion of the clones; in checked studies, under half of the deficit traces to unresolved V genes, and the cause of the others is not known. The DNA gave D and trimming, while V, J and clone size come from that table. For this sample the table gives about 280,000 clones, of which approximately 88% were detected only once. The top ten clones comprise roughly 6.3% of the sample.

General conclusions and limits of the study: Clinical and demographic metadata were provided uncurated, with the amount varying by source and participant.

Participants in the prospective study were aged roughly 18 to 100 years, lived in some 24 United States geographic areas, and enrolled through a virtual design. Cohort assignment in the prospective study relied on participant-reported clinical history from a screening survey and a study questionnaire. For ImmuneRACE Cohort 3, a participant was defined as recovered based on two consecutive negative NP/OP PCR tests, clearance by a healthcare professional, or resolution of symptoms. In the prospective study, mobile phlebotomists collected whole blood, serum and a nasopharyngeal or oropharyngeal swab from each participant. Additional blood draws and questionnaires over an approximately 2-month period could optionally be provided by prospective study participants. Prospective study blood samples were shipped either frozen or at room temperature before DNA extraction. Between the V and J ends, shortened by 6 bases and 5 bases respectively, the junction contains 14 bases. Taken from cysteine to phenylalanine, the CDR3 has 13 residues. Solely the CDR3 DNA is kept, with 39 bases framed from the first base.

Recombination linked TRBV12-3 or TRBV12-4 to TRBJ2-7; possibly the D gene is TRBD2, per 6 matching bases. The sequencing input was PBMCs or T cells enriched from blood (not recorded which). This clonotype originated in a woman between 40 and 55 years old who had recovered from COVID-19. The bases read TGTGCCAGCAGAGGGGCGGGGTCCGACGAGCAGTACTTC. The translation is CASRGAGSDEQYF.